Listed below are T cell receptor beta chains from one sample, sequenced in a study of blood T cell repertoires in COVID-19. Here immunoSEQ multiplex PCR was the method, and the copy in TCRdb shows in-frame clones only, minus some. The sample consists of about 390,000 clones, approximately 87% of them appearing once. The sequencing sample was made of PBMCs or T cells enriched from blood (not recorded which). The receptors were gathered from a woman aged 50 to 65 who had recovered from COVID-19. CDR3s include the opening cysteine and the closing phenylalanine or tryptophan. Each record gives: D gene, V gene, clone size, J gene, CDR3 protein, CDR3 DNA. The D gene is left open where the match is weak. Only some rows state a clone size, as once, few, many or a class for expanded clones.

D gene: .
V gene: TRBV11-2
clone size: .
J gene: TRBJ2-1
CDR3 protein: CASSGQGTSFF
CDR3 DNA: TGTGCCAGCAGTGGACAGGGGACTAGTTTCTTC

D gene: TRBD2
V gene: TRBV9
clone size: once
J gene: TRBJ2-1
CDR3 protein: CASSDRTSGGSYNEQFF
CDR3 DNA: TGTGCCAGCAGCGATCGGACTAGCGGGGGATCCTACAATGAGCAGTTCTTC

D gene: .
V gene: TRBV28
clone size: .
J gene: TRBJ1-5
CDR3 protein: CASSPAGLGNQPQHF
CDR3 DNA: TGTGCCAGCAGCCCAGCGGGGCTGGGCAATCAGCCCCAGCATTTT

D gene: .
V gene: TRBV18
clone size: .
J gene: TRBJ1-4
CDR3 protein: CASSSNPVGSNEKLFF
CDR3 DNA: TGTGCCAGCTCATCGAATCCGGTAGGGAGCAATGAAAAACTGTTTTTT

D gene: TRBD1
V gene: TRBV2
clone size: .
J gene: TRBJ1-5
CDR3 protein: CASRPPPWGTGIKDQPQHF
CDR3 DNA: TGTGCCAGCAGACCTCCCCCCTGGGGGACAGGGATTAAGGATCAGCCCCAGCATTTT

D gene: TRBD1
V gene: TRBV10-3
clone size: .
J gene: TRBJ2-1
CDR3 protein: CATQTGQPVDEQFF
CDR3 DNA: TGTGCCACCCAGACGGGACAGCCCGTTGATGAGCAGTTCTTC

D gene: .
V gene: TRBV24-1
clone size: .
J gene: TRBJ1-2
CDR3 protein: CATSDPNRVFTF
CDR3 DNA: TGTGCCACCAGTGACCCGAACAGGGTTTTCACCTTC

D gene: .
V gene: TRBV30
clone size: .
J gene: TRBJ1-5
CDR3 protein: CAWSVWAVSNQPQHF
CDR3 DNA: TGTGCCTGGAGTGTATGGGCAGTAAGTAATCAGCCCCAGCATTTT

D gene: TRBD1
V gene: TRBV5-1
clone size: once
J gene: TRBJ1-2
CDR3 protein: CASSPQGQGHGYTF
CDR3 DNA: TGCGCCAGCAGTCCTCAGGGACAGGGGCATGGCTACACCTTC

D gene: TRBD2
V gene: TRBV2
clone size: .
J gene: TRBJ2-1
CDR3 protein: CASSDGLASYNEQFF
CDR3 DNA: TGTGCCAGCAGTGATGGACTAGCGAGCTACAATGAGCAGTTCTTC

D gene: .
V gene: TRBV7-7
clone size: many
J gene: TRBJ2-1
CDR3 protein: CASSLRPAGSSYNEQFF
CDR3 DNA: TGTGCTAGCAGCCTCAGACCCGCGGGGAGCTCCTACAATGAGCAGTTCTTC

D gene: .
V gene: TRBV3-1/TRBV3-2
clone size: few
J gene: TRBJ1-2
CDR3 protein: CASSQDSRFASGYTF
CDR3 DNA: TGTGCCAGCAGCCAAGATAGTCGGTTTGCTAGTGGCTACACCTTC

D gene: .
V gene: TRBV7-9
clone size: .
J gene: TRBJ1-1
CDR3 protein: CASSPPTGQTNTEAFF
CDR3 DNA: TGTGCCAGCAGCCCACCCACGGGACAAACGAACACTGAAGCTTTCTTT

D gene: .
V gene: TRBV7-2
clone size: .
J gene: TRBJ2-1
CDR3 protein: CASTFLSSYNEQFF
CDR3 DNA: TGTGCCAGCACATTCCTAAGCTCCTACAATGAGCAGTTCTTC

D gene: TRBD2
V gene: TRBV2
clone size: .
J gene: TRBJ2-1
CDR3 protein: CASSLAGEYNEQFF
CDR3 DNA: TGTGCCAGCAGTCTAGCGGGGGAGTACAATGAGCAGTTCTTC

D gene: .
V gene: TRBV2
clone size: .
J gene: TRBJ2-6
CDR3 protein: CASSVRAGLSGANVLTF
CDR3 DNA: TGTGCCAGCAGTGTGAGGGCAGGCCTCTCTGGGGCCAACGTCCTGACTTTC

D gene: .
V gene: TRBV5-1
clone size: .
J gene: TRBJ2-6
CDR3 protein: CASSFRGVQEHTFSGANVLTF
CDR3 DNA: TGCGCCAGCAGCTTCCGCGGGGTTCAGGAACATACCTTCTCTGGGGCCAACGTCCTGACTTTC

D gene: .
V gene: TRBV18
clone size: .
J gene: TRBJ2-3
CDR3 protein: CASSPQGVATTDTQYF
CDR3 DNA: TGTGCCAGCTCACCTCAAGGAGTAGCGACCACAGATACGCAGTATTTT

D gene: .
V gene: TRBV10-3
clone size: .
J gene: TRBJ2-2
CDR3 protein: CAISDVENTGELFF
CDR3 DNA: TGTGCCATCAGTGACGTAGAGAACACCGGGGAGCTGTTTTTT

D gene: TRBD1
V gene: TRBV7-2
clone size: .
J gene: TRBJ2-3
CDR3 protein: CASSLVFGRGSTDTQYF
CDR3 DNA: TGTGCCAGCAGCTTAGTGTTTGGCAGGGGGAGCACAGATACGCAGTATTTT

D gene: TRBD1
V gene: TRBV20-1
clone size: .
J gene: TRBJ1-2
CDR3 protein: CSASSRDRGLYGYTF
CDR3 DNA: TGCAGTGCTAGTTCAAGGGACAGGGGACTCTATGGCTACACCTTC

D gene: TRBD2
V gene: TRBV20-1
clone size: .
J gene: TRBJ2-1
CDR3 protein: CSASGRGGLYNEQFF
CDR3 DNA: TGCAGTGCTAGTGGGCGGGGGGGCCTCTATAATGAGCAGTTCTTC

D gene: TRBD2
V gene: TRBV7-2
clone size: .
J gene: TRBJ2-3
CDR3 protein: CASSFGTLAVTDTQYF
CDR3 DNA: TGTGCCAGCAGCTTCGGCACACTAGCGGTCACAGATACGCAGTATTTT

D gene: .
V gene: TRBV7-2
clone size: .
J gene: TRBJ2-2
CDR3 protein: CASSLEVQATGELFF
CDR3 DNA: TGTGCCAGCAGCTTAGAGGTCCAGGCCACCGGGGAGCTGTTTTTT

D gene: .
V gene: TRBV5-1
clone size: few
J gene: TRBJ2-7
CDR3 protein: CASKEGSYEQYF
CDR3 DNA: TGCGCCAGCAAGGAGGGGTCCTACGAGCAGTACTTC

D gene: .
V gene: TRBV7-2
clone size: .
J gene: TRBJ1-6
CDR3 protein: CASRDPGMNSPLHF
CDR3 DNA: TGTGCCAGCAGGGATCCGGGGATGAACTCACCCCTCCACTTT

D gene: .
V gene: TRBV27
clone size: .
J gene: TRBJ2-7
CDR3 protein: CASSSPSSYEQYF
CDR3 DNA: TGTGCCAGCAGTTCCCCGAGCTCCTACGAGCAGTACTTC

D gene: .
V gene: TRBV2
clone size: .
J gene: TRBJ2-3
CDR3 protein: CASSGVQGKDTQYF
CDR3 DNA: TGTGCCAGCAGTGGGGTACAGGGAAAAGATACGCAGTATTTT

D gene: .
V gene: TRBV7-2
clone size: .
J gene: TRBJ1-1
CDR3 protein: CASSSQTYTEAFF
CDR3 DNA: TGTGCCAGCAGCTCCCAGACATACACTGAAGCTTTCTTT

D gene: TRBD2
V gene: TRBV2
clone size: .
J gene: TRBJ2-3
CDR3 protein: CASSEAERLAGLTDTQYF
CDR3 DNA: TGTGCCAGCAGTGAAGCAGAAAGACTAGCGGGGTTAACAGATACGCAGTATTTT

D gene: .
V gene: TRBV6-2/TRBV6-3
clone size: .
J gene: TRBJ2-1
CDR3 protein: CASSQEDNEQFF
CDR3 DNA: TGTGCCAGCAGCCAGGAGGACAATGAGCAGTTCTTC

D gene: .
V gene: TRBV27
clone size: .
J gene: TRBJ1-1
CDR3 protein: CASRRLGGEAFF
CDR3 DNA: TGTGCCAGCAGGCGCCTAGGGGGTGAAGCTTTCTTT

D gene: TRBD1
V gene: TRBV11-3
clone size: .
J gene: TRBJ1-1
CDR3 protein: CASSFRGKTEAFF
CDR3 DNA: TGTGCCAGCAGCTTCAGGGGGAAGACTGAAGCTTTCTTT

D gene: .
V gene: TRBV7-2
clone size: few
J gene: TRBJ1-5
CDR3 protein: CASSLVAFSNQPQHF
CDR3 DNA: TGTGCCAGCAGCTTAGTAGCGTTTAGCAATCAGCCCCAGCATTTT

D gene: .
V gene: TRBV5-5
clone size: .
J gene: TRBJ1-2
CDR3 protein: CASSLVTGWYYGYTF
CDR3 DNA: TGTGCCAGCAGCTTGGTTACAGGGTGGTACTATGGCTACACCTTC

D gene: .
V gene: TRBV7-9
clone size: .
J gene: TRBJ1-1
CDR3 protein: CASSLRGGTEAFF
CDR3 DNA: TGTGCCAGCAGCCTGAGAGGGGGCACTGAAGCTTTCTTT

D gene: TRBD1
V gene: TRBV2
clone size: .
J gene: TRBJ1-4
CDR3 protein: CASSKGQGDVVKKLFF
CDR3 DNA: TGTGCCAGCAGTAAGGGACAGGGGGACGTCGTTAAGAAACTGTTTTTT

D gene: TRBD1
V gene: TRBV27
clone size: .
J gene: TRBJ1-1
CDR3 protein: CASIPAWDSPLNTEAFF
CDR3 DNA: TGTGCCAGCATCCCAGCGTGGGACAGTCCCTTGAACACTGAAGCTTTCTTT

D gene: .
V gene: TRBV6-1
clone size: few
J gene: TRBJ1-2
CDR3 protein: CASSEALAGGPSNYGYTF
CDR3 DNA: TGTGCCAGCAGTGAAGCGCTGGCAGGAGGCCCCTCTAACTATGGCTACACCTTC

D gene: .
V gene: TRBV7-2
clone size: .
J gene: TRBJ2-5
CDR3 protein: CASSITQAETQYF
CDR3 DNA: TGTGCCAGCAGCATCACGCAAGCGGAGACCCAGTACTTC

D gene: .
V gene: TRBV29-1
clone size: .
J gene: TRBJ1-1
CDR3 protein: CTTFLSGTEAFF
CDR3 DNA: TGCACAACTTTCCTGTCGGGTACTGAAGCTTTCTTT

D gene: TRBD1
V gene: TRBV29-1
clone size: .
J gene: TRBJ2-7
CDR3 protein: CSGGQDSYEQYF
CDR3 DNA: TGCAGCGGGGGACAGGACTCCTACGAGCAGTACTTC

D gene: .
V gene: TRBV5-1
clone size: .
J gene: TRBJ2-6
CDR3 protein: CASSLVAGYSSGANVLTF
CDR3 DNA: TGCGCCAGCAGCTTGGTGGCAGGTTACAGCTCTGGGGCCAACGTCCTGACTTTC

D gene: .
V gene: TRBV6-2/TRBV6-3
clone size: .
J gene: TRBJ1-5
CDR3 protein: CASSSGRYQPQHF
CDR3 DNA: TGTGCCAGCAGTTCCGGGAGGTATCAGCCCCAGCATTTT

D gene: .
V gene: TRBV6-5
clone size: .
J gene: TRBJ1-6
CDR3 protein: CASSQTGRESPLHF
CDR3 DNA: TGTGCCAGCAGTCAAACAGGGAGGGAGTCACCCCTCCACTTT